These 3 T cell receptor beta chains were all obtained from the same sample, sequenced in a study of blood T cell repertoires in COVID-19. Data came from immunoSEQ multiplex PCR; TCRdb stores just in-frame clones and leaves some out. The data show 150,000 or so clones, 80% to 85% seen once. The sample comprised peripheral blood. Every receptor here comes from a woman aged 60-75 years with acute or convalescent COVID-19.

The rearrangement uses TRBV11-3 and TRBJ2-2; TRBD1 matches 8 bases. V was clipped by 4 bases and J by 4 bases; unmatched bases: 11. There are 17 residues in the CDR3. Per the germline V gene, CDR1 is SGHNT and CDR2 is YENEEA. Here the CDR3 DNA reads TGTGCCAGCAGCTCAGAGGACAGGGTCAGTCTCACCGGGGAGCTGTTTTTT. This sequence encodes CASSSEDRVSLTGELFF.

The chain combines TRBV3-1 (or the pseudogene TRBV3-2) with TRBJ2-3; 8 nucleotides line up with TRBD2. This CDR3 is built from 15 residues. CDR1 LGHDT and CDR2 YNNKEL come from the germline V gene (reference sequence). Trimming took 0 bases from V and 1 from J; bases not matched to a gene: 0. The CDR3 sequence is CASSQETSGTDTQYF. The CDR3 bases are TGTGCCAGCAGCCAAGAGACTAGCGGCACAGATACGCAGTATTTT.

The chain links TRBV7-6 to TRBJ1-4; TRBD1 might be the D (6 bases). The V gene's germline CDR1 is SGHVS and CDR2 FNYEAQ. The CDR3 consists of 16 residues. V lost 5 bases and J lost 6, with 19 bases in between. The CDR3: CASSRTVGQPDEKLFF. As DNA, the CDR3 is TGTGCCAGCAGCCGGACAGTTGGGCAGCCGGATGAAAAACTGTTTTTT.